This T cell receptor beta chain was captured in a study of blood T cell repertoires in COVID-19. About the research overall: Sample material is recorded as cDNA or gDNA derived from T cells, B-cell-depleted T cells, or PBMCs.

Per the original data handling: How many nucleated cells were present was estimated from reference gene primer amplification. The table came from immunoSEQ multiplex PCR; TCRdb's copy has only in-frame clones and leaves some out. The D gene and trimming were derived from the DNA, and the V and J assignments and clone size from that table. This table has approximately 230,000 clones, about 90% appearing once. V was clipped by 4 bases and J by 6 bases, with 13 bases between them. CDR3 length equals 14 residues. Germline V gene sequence: CDR1 LNHDA, CDR2 SQIVND (reference sequence). The sample comprised peripheral blood. The chain is built from TRBV19 and TRBJ1-5; D not certain. The receptor's source is a man aged 18 to 29 with active or convalescent COVID-19. In nucleotides, the CDR3 is TGTGCCAGTAGTACGGATATTCCAGGTCAGCCCCAGCATTTT. Translating gives CASSTDIPGQPQHF.